Below, 16 T cell receptor beta chains from the same sample are listed, as sequenced in a study of blood T cells in healthy people across ages. Through a sample-barcoded 5' primer and a J-beta primer mix, a second PCR was run for roughly 7 to 11 cycles. TCRdb re-called the 5' RACE reads with MiXCR, one entry per CDR3 protein. The sample holds around 1,000,000 distinct CDR3 sequences; 20% to 25% are singletons and the top ten take less than 0.75%. This sample was shared with a second study, whose subject was T cells of mothers and their children.

Sequencing was performed on blood. These receptors came from a girl aged 2-10 years in good health.

This clonotype came up once. At one end, the junction sequence differs from germline, possibly due to a read error. This sequence joins TRBV20-1 and TRBJ2-5; D is undetermined. This CDR3 spans 11 amino acids. Per germline, CDR1 DFQATT and CDR2 SNEGSKA (reference sequence). CDR3 in DNA: TGCAGTGCCCCCTTTCCAGAGACCCGGTACTTC. It encodes CSAPFPETRYF.

The chain links TRBV6-1 to TRBJ1-6, with D unclear. V lost 2 bases, J lost 6 bases, and 2 bases lay in between. Germline loops: CDR1 MNHNS, CDR2 SASEGT. This CDR3 spans 12 amino acids. In DNA form, the CDR3 reads TGTGCCAGCAGTGAACTTAATTCACCCCTCCACTTT. This sequence encodes CASSELNSPLHF.

The chain links TRBV7-2 to TRBJ1-5; 7 nucleotides line up with TRBD1. V shed 4 bases, J shed 6 bases, and the junction held 9 bases outside the gene matches. From germline, CDR1 is SGHTA and CDR2 FQGNSA. The CDR3 is made up of 15 amino acids. CDR3 region: CASSWGQYESQPQHF. The CDR3 DNA follows: TGTGCCAGCAGCTGGGGACAGTACGAGTCTCAGCCCCAGCATTTT. Full variable domain (missing parts from reference TRBV7-2 and TRBJ1-5): GAGVSQSPSNKVTEKGKDVELRCDPISGHTALYWYRQSLGQGLEFLIYFQGNSAPDKSGLPSDRFSAERTGGSVSTLTIQRTQQEDSAVYLCASSWGQYESQPQHFGDGTRLSIL.

In this sample, this clonotype turned up a few times. V usage is TRBV29-1 and J usage is TRBJ2-5, with D maybe TRBD2 (6 bases). The J call is doubtful: the DNA matches TRBJ2-1 better. The CDR3 contains 16 residues. The germline gives CDR1 SQVTM, CDR2 ANQGSEA. The CDR3 region is CSVEDDGGVQYNEQFF. The CDR3 DNA reads TGCAGCGTTGAAGATGACGGCGGGGTCCAGTACAATGAGCAGTTCTTC.

Only a few counts were recorded for this clonotype. The chain links TRBV10-3 to TRBJ1-2; D is undetermined. V lost 2 bases and J 6 bases, leaving 7 bases between the germline ends. Germline CDR1 and CDR2: ENHRY and SYGVKD. The CDR3 is 12 residues long. As DNA, the CDR3 is TGTGCCATCAGTGAGAACATGGATGGCTACACCTTC. Translating gives CAISENMDGYTF.

In its sample, this clonotype was seen a few times. At one boundary the junction diverges from the germline segment, which might be a read error. The chain is built from TRBV24-1 and TRBJ2-5, with D maybe TRBD2 (5 bases). This CDR3 comprises 11 residues. CDR1 and CDR2 (germline): KGHDR, SFDVKD. In nucleotides, the CDR3 is TGTGCCACCAGTGAGGGAGAGGCCCAGTACTTC. This codes for CATSEGEAQYF.

The chain uses TRBV27 and TRBJ2-7; 8 bases fit TRBD1. After removal of 6 bases from V and 0 bases from J, the junction contained 7 bases not matched to a gene. Germline-derived CDR1 and CDR2 are MNHEY and SMNVEV (reference sequence). The CDR3 totals 15 residues. The CDR3 reads CASSEWTGSSYEQYF. The DNA for the CDR3 is TGTGCCAGCAGCGAGTGGACAGGGAGCTCCTACGAGCAGTACTTC.

In regard to this clonotype: Here the CDR3 omits its conserved ending phenylalanine or tryptophan, so a read error is the likely source. The V call is TRBV6-5, the J call TRBJ2-3; D uncertain. The ends were cut back, 2 bases at V and 0 bases at J, with 9 bases in the middle. Germline V CDR1 and CDR2: MNHEY, SVGAGI. This CDR3 contains 15 residues. CDR3 residues: CASSYVTTSTDTQYL. The CDR3 DNA follows: TGTGCCAGCAGTTACGTAACGACCAGCACAGATACGCAGTATCTT.

There are a few counts of this clonotype. The J gene is TRBJ2-3, the V gene TRBV29-1; 7 positions agree with TRBD1. The CDR3 is 16 amino acids. V shed 7 bases and J 4 bases; nucleotides not matched to a gene: 17. Germline V gene data show CDR1 as SQVTM and CDR2 as ANQGSEA. The CDR3 nucleotides are TGCAGCGCCCAGGGACCGCGACAGGGCTCCCCAGATACGCAGTATTTT. This sequence encodes CSAQGPRQGSPDTQYF.

The chain uses TRBV12-3 or TRBV12-4 and TRBJ2-7; D may match TRBD1 or TRBD2 (5 bases each). V was shortened by 7 bases and J by 1 base, with 11 bases between the two germline ends. CDR3 length equals 13 residues. The CDR3 reads CASKRDVSYEQYF. The CDR3 bases are TGTGCCAGCAAACGGGACGTATCCTACGAGCAGTACTTC.

This clonotype occurred a few times. The chain employs TRBV6-1 and TRBJ2-7; 8 bases line up with TRBD2. This CDR3 is 13 amino acids long. After removal of 10 bases from V and 0 bases from J, the junction contained 5 bases not matched to a gene. Germline lookup yields CDR1 MNHNS and CDR2 SASEGT. CDR3 sequence (DNA): TGTGCCACCTTAGCGGGACTCTCCTACGAGCAGTACTTC. It translates to CATLAGLSYEQYF.

This clonotype occurred a few times. This sequence joins TRBV6-1 and TRBJ1-5; D unresolved. Germline assignment: CDR1 MNHNS and CDR2 SASEGT. The CDR3 contains 13 residues. V was trimmed by 3 bases and J by 3 bases, leaving 6 bases between them. DNA of the CDR3: TGTGCCAGCAGTGAGACCACCAATCAGCCCCAGCATTTT. This gives the protein CASSETTNQPQHF.

The chain employs TRBV5-1 and TRBJ2-5; 7 nucleotides line up with TRBD1. The end of the DNA is better explained by TRBJ2-1, so the J call may be wrong. CDR3 length: 14 amino acids. Germline CDR1 reads SGHRS; CDR2 reads YFSETQ. This chain's CDR3 is CASSLGTGVREQFF. The CDR3 DNA reads TGCGCCAGCAGCTTGGGCACAGGGGTTAGAGAGCAGTTCTTC.

The rearrangement joins TRBV6-1 to TRBJ2-5, with a possible D match to TRBD1 (5 bases). Between the trimmed V and J ends, which lost 4 bases and 2 bases, there was a span of 14 bases. Germline V gene lookup returns CDR1 MNHNS and CDR2 SASEGT. This CDR3 is 15 amino acids long. CDR3 in amino acids: CASSGGLGEQETQYF. CDR3 DNA sequence: TGTGCCAGCAGTGGGGGTTTAGGGGAACAAGAGACCCAGTACTTC.

The table lists this clonotype with a few counts. V is TRBV28 and J is TRBJ1-1, with D hard to call. The CDR3 has 14 amino acids. The germline gives CDR1 MDHEN, CDR2 SYDVKM. Trimming stripped 5 bases from V and 1 base from J, with 11 bases between. This CDR3 reads CASSAPPGNTEAFF. Here the CDR3 DNA reads TGTGCCAGCAGTGCGCCTCCAGGGAACACTGAAGCTTTCTTT.

The chain employs TRBV6-1 and TRBJ1-4; D might be TRBD1 (6 bases). Trimming stripped 1 base from V and 8 bases from J, with 14 bases between. This CDR3 is built from 15 residues. Germline V gives CDR1 MNHNS, CDR2 SASEGT. The CDR3 DNA reads TGTGCCAGCAGTGAAGGTGGCAGGGGAGGCGAAAAACTGTTTTTT. It yields the protein CASSEGGRGGEKLFF.